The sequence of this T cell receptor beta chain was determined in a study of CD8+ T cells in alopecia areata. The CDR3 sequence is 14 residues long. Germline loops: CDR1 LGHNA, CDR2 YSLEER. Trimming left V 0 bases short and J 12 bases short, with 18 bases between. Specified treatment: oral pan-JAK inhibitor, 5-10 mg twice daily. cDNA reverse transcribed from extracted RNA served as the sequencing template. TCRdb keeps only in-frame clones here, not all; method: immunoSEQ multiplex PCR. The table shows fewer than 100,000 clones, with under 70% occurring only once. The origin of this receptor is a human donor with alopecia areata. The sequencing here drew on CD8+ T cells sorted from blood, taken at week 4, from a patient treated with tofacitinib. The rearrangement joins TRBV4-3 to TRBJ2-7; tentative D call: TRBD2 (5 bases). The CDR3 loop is CASSQDRDTTRLYF. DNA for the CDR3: TGCGCCAGCAGCCAAGATCGGGATACGACAAGGCTGTACTTC.